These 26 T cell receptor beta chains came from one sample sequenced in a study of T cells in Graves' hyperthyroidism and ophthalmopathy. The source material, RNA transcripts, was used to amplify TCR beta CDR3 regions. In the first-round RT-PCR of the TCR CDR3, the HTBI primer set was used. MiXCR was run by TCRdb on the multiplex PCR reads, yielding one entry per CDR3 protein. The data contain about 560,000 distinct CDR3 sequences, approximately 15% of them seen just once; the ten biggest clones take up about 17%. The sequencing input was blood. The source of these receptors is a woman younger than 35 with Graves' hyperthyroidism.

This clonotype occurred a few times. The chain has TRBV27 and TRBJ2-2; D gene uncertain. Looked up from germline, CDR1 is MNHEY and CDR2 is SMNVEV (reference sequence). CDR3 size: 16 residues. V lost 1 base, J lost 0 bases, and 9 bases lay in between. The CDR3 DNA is TGTGCCAGCAGTTTATACAGAGCAGCGAACACCGGGGAGCTGTTTTTT. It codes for CASSLYRAANTGELFF.

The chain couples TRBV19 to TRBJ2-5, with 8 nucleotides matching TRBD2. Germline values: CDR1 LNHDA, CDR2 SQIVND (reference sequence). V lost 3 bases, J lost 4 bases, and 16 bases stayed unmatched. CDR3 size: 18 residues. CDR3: CASSMLVPGLAGGETQYF. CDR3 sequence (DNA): TGTGCCAGTAGTATGTTGGTCCCCGGGCTAGCGGGTGGAGAGACCCAGTACTTC.

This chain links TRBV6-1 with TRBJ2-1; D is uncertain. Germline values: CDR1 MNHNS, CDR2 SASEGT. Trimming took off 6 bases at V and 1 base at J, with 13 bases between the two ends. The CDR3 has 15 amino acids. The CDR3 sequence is CASSPSVGSYNEQFF. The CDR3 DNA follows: TGTGCCAGCAGCCCCTCGGTTGGGTCCTACAATGAGCAGTTCTTC.

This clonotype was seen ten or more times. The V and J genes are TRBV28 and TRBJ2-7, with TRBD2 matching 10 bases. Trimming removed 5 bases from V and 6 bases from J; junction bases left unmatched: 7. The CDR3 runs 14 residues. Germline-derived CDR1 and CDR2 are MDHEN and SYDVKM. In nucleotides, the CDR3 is TGTGCCAGCAGTCGGACTAGCGGCCGTTTCGAGCAGTACTTC. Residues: CASSRTSGRFEQYF.

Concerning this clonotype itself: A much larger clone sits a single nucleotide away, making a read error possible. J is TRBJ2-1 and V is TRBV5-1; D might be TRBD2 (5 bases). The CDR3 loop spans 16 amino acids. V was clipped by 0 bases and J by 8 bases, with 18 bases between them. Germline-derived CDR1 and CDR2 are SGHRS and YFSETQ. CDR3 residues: CASSLAGGWEYDEQFF. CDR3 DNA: TGCGCCAGCAGCTTGGCCGGTGGATGGGAGTACGATGAGCAGTTCTTC.

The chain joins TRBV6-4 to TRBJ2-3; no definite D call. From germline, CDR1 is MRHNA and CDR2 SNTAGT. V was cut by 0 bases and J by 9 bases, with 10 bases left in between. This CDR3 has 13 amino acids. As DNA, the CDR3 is TGTGCCAGCAGTGACTCGCCGACATCGACGCAGTATTTT. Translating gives CASSDSPTSTQYF.

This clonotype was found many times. The CDR3 region has the DNA TGCGCCAGCAGCTCAGACTCTGAGACCCAGTACTTC. This encodes CASSSDSETQYF. The chain has TRBV5-1 and TRBJ2-5; D not certain. This CDR3 has 12 amino acids. V dropped 3 bases and J dropped 5 bases, with 8 bases sitting between them. CDR1 and CDR2 (germline): SGHRS, YFSETQ.

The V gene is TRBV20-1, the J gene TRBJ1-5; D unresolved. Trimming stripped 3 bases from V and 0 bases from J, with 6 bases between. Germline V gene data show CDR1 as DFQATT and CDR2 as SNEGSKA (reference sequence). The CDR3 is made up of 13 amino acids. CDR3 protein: CSARRYSNQPQHF. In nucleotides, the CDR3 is TGCAGTGCTAGGCGTTATAGCAATCAGCCCCAGCATTTT.

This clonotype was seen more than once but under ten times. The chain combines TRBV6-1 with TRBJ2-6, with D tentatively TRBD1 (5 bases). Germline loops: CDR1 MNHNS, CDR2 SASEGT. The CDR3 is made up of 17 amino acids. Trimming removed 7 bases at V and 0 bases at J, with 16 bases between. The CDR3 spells CASNPRRALSGANVLTF. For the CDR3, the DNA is TGTGCCAGCAATCCCCGCAGGGCCCTCTCTGGGGCCAACGTCCTGACTTTC.

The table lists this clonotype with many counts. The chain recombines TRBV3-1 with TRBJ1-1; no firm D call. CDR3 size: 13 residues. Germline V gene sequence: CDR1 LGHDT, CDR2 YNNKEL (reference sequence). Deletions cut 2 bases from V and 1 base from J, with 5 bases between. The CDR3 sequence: CASSQKTNTEAFF. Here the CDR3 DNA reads TGTGCCAGCAGCCAAAAAACGAACACTGAAGCTTTCTTT.

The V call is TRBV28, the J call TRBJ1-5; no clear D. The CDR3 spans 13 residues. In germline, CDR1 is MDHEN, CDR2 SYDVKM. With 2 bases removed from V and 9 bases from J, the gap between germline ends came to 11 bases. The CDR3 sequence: CASSLIGNSPQHF. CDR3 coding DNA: TGTGCCAGCAGTTTAATAGGGAATTCGCCCCAGCATTTT. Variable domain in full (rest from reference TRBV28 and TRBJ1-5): DVKVTQSSRYLVKRTGEKVFLECVQDMDHENMFWYRQDPGLGLRLIYFSYDVKMKEKGDIPEGYSVSREKKERFSLILESASTNQTSMYLCASSLIGNSPQHFGDGTRLSIL.

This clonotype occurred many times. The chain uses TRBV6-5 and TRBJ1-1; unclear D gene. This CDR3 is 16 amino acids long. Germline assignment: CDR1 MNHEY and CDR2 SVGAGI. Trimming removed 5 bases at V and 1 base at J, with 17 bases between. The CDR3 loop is CASSNQAPSRNTEAFF. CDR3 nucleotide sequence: TGTGCCAGCAGTAATCAAGCCCCCAGCCGGAACACTGAAGCTTTCTTT.

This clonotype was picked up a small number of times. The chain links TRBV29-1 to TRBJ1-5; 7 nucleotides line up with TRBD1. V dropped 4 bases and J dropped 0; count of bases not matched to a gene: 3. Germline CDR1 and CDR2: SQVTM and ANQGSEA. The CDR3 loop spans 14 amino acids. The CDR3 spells CSVVAGGSNQPQHF. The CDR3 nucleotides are TGCAGCGTTGTAGCAGGGGGTAGCAATCAGCCCCAGCATTTT.

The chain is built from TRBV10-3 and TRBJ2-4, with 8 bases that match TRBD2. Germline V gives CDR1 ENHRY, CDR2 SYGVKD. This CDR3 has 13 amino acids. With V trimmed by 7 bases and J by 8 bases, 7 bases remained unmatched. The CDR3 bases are TGTGCCATCAAAAGCGGGAGAGGGGACATTCAGTACTTC. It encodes CAIKSGRGDIQYF.

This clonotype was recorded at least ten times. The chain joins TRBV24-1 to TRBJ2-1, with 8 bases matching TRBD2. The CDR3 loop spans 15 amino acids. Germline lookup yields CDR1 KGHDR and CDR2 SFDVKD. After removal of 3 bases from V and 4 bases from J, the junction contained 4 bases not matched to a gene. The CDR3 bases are TGTGCCACCAGTGATAGGAGCGGGAGATACAATGAGCAGTTCTTC. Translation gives CATSDRSGRYNEQFF.

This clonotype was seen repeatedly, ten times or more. CDR3 in DNA: TGTGCCAGCAGTTACGACGAGTTTAATGAGCAGTTCTTC. This gives the protein CASSYDEFNEQFF. The chain has TRBV6-5 and TRBJ2-1; no clear D gene. V was cut by 2 bases and J by 7 bases, with 9 bases left in between. CDR3 length equals 13 residues. From germline, CDR1 is MNHEY and CDR2 SVGAGI.

The CDR3 protein is CASSLRPGTGREQEKLFF. The CDR3 nucleotides read TGTGCCAGCAGCTTAAGGCCTGGGACAGGGAGGGAACAAGAAAAACTGTTTTTT. The rearrangement uses TRBV7-9 and TRBJ1-4, with 9 bases aligning to TRBD1. The CDR3 is 18 amino acids. The germline gives CDR1 SEHNR, CDR2 FQNEAQ (reference sequence). The V and J ends lost 2 bases and 8 bases, in that order; junction bases with no gene match: 15.

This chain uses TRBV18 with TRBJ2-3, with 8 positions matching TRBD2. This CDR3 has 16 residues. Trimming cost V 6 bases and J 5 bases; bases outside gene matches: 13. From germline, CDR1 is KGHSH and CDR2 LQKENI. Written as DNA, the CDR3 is TGTGCCAGCTCCCCCGCAGCGGGGGTCTTCGGAGATACGCAGTATTTT. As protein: CASSPAAGVFGDTQYF.

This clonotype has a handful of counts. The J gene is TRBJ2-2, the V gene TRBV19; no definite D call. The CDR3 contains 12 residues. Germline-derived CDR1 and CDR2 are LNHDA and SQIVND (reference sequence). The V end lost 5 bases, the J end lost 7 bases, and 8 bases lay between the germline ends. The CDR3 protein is CASSADHGELFF. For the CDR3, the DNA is TGTGCCAGTAGTGCCGACCACGGGGAGCTGTTTTTT. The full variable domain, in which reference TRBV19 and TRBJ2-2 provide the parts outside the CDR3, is DGGITQSPKYLFRKEGQNVTLSCEQNLNHDAMYWYRQDPGQGLRLIYYSQIVNDFQKGDIAEGYSVSREKKESFPLTVTSAQKNPTAFYLCASSADHGELFFGEGSRLTVL.

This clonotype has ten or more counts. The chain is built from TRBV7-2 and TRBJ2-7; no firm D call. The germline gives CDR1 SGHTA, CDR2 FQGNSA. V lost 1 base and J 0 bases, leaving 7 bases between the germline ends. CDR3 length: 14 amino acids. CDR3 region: CASSLDPLSYEQYF. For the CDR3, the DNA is TGTGCCAGCAGCTTAGACCCCCTCTCCTACGAGCAGTACTTC.

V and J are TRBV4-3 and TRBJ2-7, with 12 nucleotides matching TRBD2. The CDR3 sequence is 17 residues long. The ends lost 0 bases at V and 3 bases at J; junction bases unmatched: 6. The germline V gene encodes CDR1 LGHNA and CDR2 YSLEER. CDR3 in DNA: TGCGCCAGCAGCCAAGACTGGGGGACTAGCGGGTTCTACGAGCAGTACTTC. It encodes CASSQDWGTSGFYEQYF.

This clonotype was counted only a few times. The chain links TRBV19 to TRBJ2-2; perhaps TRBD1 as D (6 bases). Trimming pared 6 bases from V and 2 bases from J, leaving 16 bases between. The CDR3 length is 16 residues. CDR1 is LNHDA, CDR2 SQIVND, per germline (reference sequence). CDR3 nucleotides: TGTGCCAGTAGGGTCACAGGGTCCCTTAACACCGGGGAGCTGTTTTTT. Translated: CASRVTGSLNTGELFF.

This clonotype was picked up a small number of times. The CDR3 DNA reads as TGTGCCAGCAGCTTAGCGCCCAGGGGGCCCGGGGAGCTGTTTTTT. Translating gives CASSLAPRGPGELFF. The chain combines TRBV7-2 with TRBJ2-2; 8 positions agree with TRBD1. Trimming removed 0 bases from V and 6 bases from J; junction bases left unmatched: 3. Germline-derived CDR1 and CDR2 are SGHTA and FQGNSA. The CDR3 runs to 15 residues.

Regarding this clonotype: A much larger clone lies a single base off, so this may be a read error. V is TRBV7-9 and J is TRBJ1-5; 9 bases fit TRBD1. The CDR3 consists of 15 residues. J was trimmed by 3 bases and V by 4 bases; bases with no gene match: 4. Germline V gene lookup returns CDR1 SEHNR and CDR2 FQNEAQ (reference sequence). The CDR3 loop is CASSSGTGFNQPQHF. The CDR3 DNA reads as TGTGCCAGCAGCTCCGGGACAGGGTTCAATCAGCCCCAGCATTTT.

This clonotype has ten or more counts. This CDR3 reads CASSLKRGGTYNEQFF. The DNA for the CDR3 is TGTGCCAGCAGTTTAAAGCGGGGGGGAACCTACAATGAGCAGTTCTTC. V and J are TRBV12-3 or TRBV12-4 and TRBJ2-1; 10 bases fit TRBD2. Trimming removed 2 bases from V and 2 bases from J; junction bases left unmatched: 3. CDR3 size: 16 residues.

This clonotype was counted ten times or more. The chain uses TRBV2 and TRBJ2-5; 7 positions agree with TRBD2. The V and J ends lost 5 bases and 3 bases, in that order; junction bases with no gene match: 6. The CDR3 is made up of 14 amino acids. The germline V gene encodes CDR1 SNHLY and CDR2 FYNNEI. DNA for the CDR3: TGTGCCAGCAGTCAACGGGCGGGGGAAGAGACCCAGTACTTC. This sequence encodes CASSQRAGEETQYF. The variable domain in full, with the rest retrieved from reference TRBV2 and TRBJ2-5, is EPEVTQTPSHQVTQMGQEVILRCVPISNHLYFYWYRQILGQKVEFLVSFYNNEISEKSEIFDDQFSVERPDGSNFTLKIRSTKLEDSAMYFCASSQRAGEETQYFGPGTRLLVL.